This TCR beta chain was sequenced during a study of T cells after yellow fever vaccination. Study-level background: Those fractions that held only low numbers of cells were prepared using the SMART-Seq v4 Ultra Low Input RNA kit. Study results and caveats: The secondary response peaked faster, at day 5 versus 15, but was weaker.

MiXCR, applied by TCRdb to the 5' RACE reads, yields one record per CDR3 protein. The sample shows approximately 550,000 distinct CDR3 sequences, about 19% of them seen only once. The CDR3 has 15 amino acids. Trimming took off 6 bases at V and 6 bases at J, with 19 bases between the two ends. Points on this clonotype: The antigen remains undetermined.

Specimen: PBMCs, collected 15 days after the yellow fever booster vaccination. V is TRBV12-3 or TRBV12-4 and J is TRBJ2-3; TRBD1 might be the D (6 bases). This TCR derives from a man aged 25-45 years who received the YFV17D yellow fever vaccine. The CDR3: CASSRPTGIPDTQYF. The CDR3, as DNA: TGTGCCAGCAGCCGGCCCACAGGGATCCCTGATACGCAGTATTTT.